This T cell receptor beta chain stems from a study of OX40 agonist ivuxolimab in advanced cancers. Study as a whole: Dosing consisted of intravenous ivuxolimab at 0.01 to 10 mg/kg every 2 weeks. Study-wide points: In CD8+ T cells, expanded clones were on average more numerous than in CD4+.

Worth noting for this clone: The antigen is not known.

Here immunoSEQ multiplex PCR was the method, and the copy in TCRdb shows in-frame clones only, minus some. Here the sample spans approximately 99,000 clones, approximately 87% being singletons. This TCR came from an adult with an advanced solid tumor such as melanoma, head and neck, liver or kidney cancer. Source: CD4+ or CD8+ T cells sorted from blood, taken in a trial of the OX40 agonist ivuxolimab.

The CDR3, as DNA: TGCAGCGTTGGGCGGGGTAGCACAGATACGCAGTATTTT. Residues: CSVGRGSTDTQYF. The chain recombines TRBV29-1 with TRBJ2-3, with TRBD2 as a possible D gene (6 bases). The germline gives CDR1 SQVTM, CDR2 ANQGSEA. The CDR3 has 13 residues. Trimming removed 4 bases from V and 0 bases from J, with 8 bases in between.